The source of this TCR beta chain is a study of cytomegalovirus exposure and HLA in healthy donors (dated by TCRdb to the late 2010s). For the wider study: In an earlier analysis of approximately 640 of the donors, 250 to 300 Gb of sequence data and 90 million to 120 million unique TCR beta sequences from roughly 180 million T cells were reported. On average, around 240,000 unique TCR beta nucleotide sequences were sequenced per donor among several hundred genotyped donors of the cohort, with around 19% of those sequences being non-productive. Among the approximately 400 genotyped donors, approximately 76% belonged to the genetic ancestry cluster associated with self-reported Caucasian donors. Along with the roughly 670-subject first cohort, a separate validation cohort of over a hundred different subjects was used. The study profiled the T cell repertoires of fewer than 850 subjects by immunosequencing and related them to cytomegalovirus serostatus. Approximately 310 gigabases of sequencing data and around 85 million unique TCR sequences made up an early release that covered approximately 620 HLA-typed donors. A later genetic analysis took genome-wide SNP genotypes for about 65% of the roughly 670 donors and used that subset as a discovery cohort. Donor age, sex, ethnicity and CMV serostatus were compiled alongside the repertoire data. An earlier analysis of some 500 of the donors applied high-throughput TCR beta sequencing to assess whether each TCR beta V gene segment acted as functional or pseudogenic. The study combined high-throughput TCR immunosequencing, statistical association of individual TCRs with disease status, and machine learning to predict cytomegalovirus infection status. The study was designed to test whether signatures of past pathogen exposure could be identified by cataloging public T cell receptors. Every repertoire in the discovery cohort had been generated on one and the same sequencing platform. Rather than drawing on any new phenotypic data, the later analysis identified candidate immune exposures from TCR beta sequences and the way those sequences occurred across donors. HLA typing covered class I and class II loci at four-digit resolution. A later analysis re-analyzed previously published TCR beta repertoires from roughly 600 donors and added high-resolution HLA genotyping to study TCR occurrence patterns. Typing coverage differed by locus: A, B, C, DRB1 and DQB1 were typed in roughly 620-640 donors, DQA1 in 522, DPA1 in some 600, and DPB1 in just under 490. Four to six DR-DQ haplotypes were handled as single units for association and clustering, since linkage in the cohort was strong.

The library came from the immunoSEQ multiplex PCR assay. For the multiplex PCR, a mixture combining 60 forward primers for TCR Vbeta segments and 13 reverse primers for TCR Jbeta segments was used. The CDR3 region of rearranged TCR beta genes was amplified from genomic DNA by a multiplex PCR assay. On the Illumina HiSeq System, the amplified TCR beta libraries were sequenced as 87-base-pair reads. In the authors' own workflow: A later analysis counted about 76 million unique TCR beta chains across the 670 or so repertoires, and roughly 11 million of these chains were shared by at least two donors. A nearest-neighbor algorithm error-corrected the raw reads and collapsed the reads into unique sequences, merging closely related sequences to remove PCR and sequencing errors. CDR3 sequences were aligned to IMGT reference sequences to assign V, D and J gene segments. For a sequence to be retained, a match of at least six nucleotides was required to both a V gene segment and a J gene segment. A rearrangement counted as productive if the CDR3 had no stop codons and remained in frame with V and J, and every other rearrangement counted as non-productive. Following IMGT convention, CDR3 was defined as the stretch from the second conserved V-encoded cysteine up to the conserved J-encoded phenylalanine. The earlier analysis of 500 to 650 of the donors excluded any sequence lacking an unambiguous match to a single V gene segment. An earlier analysis of 587 of the donors called V segments functional above 56.7% productive rearrangements and segregating when the between-donor standard deviation exceeded 5%. To diagnose cytomegalovirus status from the catalog of TCR beta chain sequences, a statistical classification framework was built. In a later analysis, V and J genes were assigned by comparing TCR nucleotide sequences against IMGT/GENE-DB human TR gene sequences. The TCRdist pipeline was used in a later analysis to assign CDR3 sequences and most-parsimonious VDJ recombination scenarios. A later analysis defined each TCR beta chain by its CDR3 amino acid sequence plus V-gene family, and excluded reads lacking a unique V-gene family. As a way to deal with suspected cross-contamination and a sequencing artifact, a later analysis dropped under 600 nucleotide sequences that were highly shared and had low generation probability. A later analysis calculated a clonal expansion index for each public chain from normalized within-repertoire ranks of inferred template counts. In a later analysis, generation probabilities were computed using a VDJ recombination model fitted to out-of-frame rearrangements, and the results were checked against IGoR. Hypergeometric tests were used in a later analysis to score TCR-TCR, TCR-HLA and TCR-CMV co-occurrence, with a repertoire-size bias correction applied to the TCR pairs. In a later analysis, false discovery rates were estimated by permuting HLA or CMV assignments 20 times. In a later analysis, co-occurring TCRs were grouped using DBSCAN, with TCRdist sequence similarity added in when clustering inside HLA-allele-positive subsets. Co-occurrence clustering excluded repertoires with fewer than 30,000 or more than 120,000 public chains, plus five with anomalous nucleotide sharing. In TCRdb, the immuneACCESS table is reduced to in-frame sequences with V and J assigned. These tables do not hold every clone; where another copy was compared, an unresolved V gene accounts for under half, and the others remain unexplained. The V and J calls and the clone size are those of that table, but D and trimming were determined from the DNA. Here the sample has 180,000 or so clones; roughly 9.4% occur a single time. 1% to 1.5% of the sample is held by the ten biggest clonotypes.

On this clone itself: The antigen it binds to is not known. There are no base qualities to consult, and no much larger clone falls within one base.

Beyond this particular receptor, the publication reports: In vitro tests confirmed that a few of the cytomegalovirus-associated TCR beta chains recognize cytomegalovirus antigens. In an earlier analysis of some 550 of the donors, most TCR beta V segments were observed in productive rearrangements about 87% or about 30% of the time, broadly matching IMGT annotations. Strong co-occurrence of HLA alleles, especially DR and DQ, made assigning TCR associations to individual alleles difficult. In a later genetic analysis, fewer N-insertions in productive TCRs were reported among donors in an Asian-associated ancestry cluster than the 666-donor mean. Roughly uniform sequencing depth across donors was assumed in presence/absence analyses, although this assumption may not hold. In the study, 164 TCR beta chains were listed as associated with cytomegalovirus. The sequencing pipeline was judged likely to have produced a cluster of highly shared sequence variants as a technical artifact. In a later analysis, HLA-associated TCR beta chains were found to be more clonally expanded and to have lower generation probabilities than equally common non-associated chains. The cohort was sequenced for TCR beta chains only, and without alpha or paired-chain data the features that could be detected were limited. Fewer than 20 rarely observed V segments, including chromosome 9 orphons, were excluded from the earlier analysis of about 610 of the donors because counts were too low. Linkage disequilibrium might explain the correlated functional status among segregating V segments, but an unknown experimental factor could not be excluded. An association between a missense DCLRE1C variant and V-gene and J-gene trimming of TCR beta chains was found in a later genetic analysis and replicated in an independent cohort. In a later analysis, the rate of TCR association differed among HLA loci, with DRB1 alleles having the most associated TCRs and HLA-C alleles having the fewest. The classifier was reported to diagnose cytomegalovirus status with high specificity and sensitivity in both the original cohort and the validation cohort. The authors suggested that the approach could potentially be generalized to other disease states and immunological phenotypes. In a later analysis, most CMV-associated TCR beta chains were found to appear HLA-restricted, with HLA associations seemingly driven largely by CMV exposure. CMV serostatus was the only immune exposure information available for the cohort. At a false discovery rate of 0.05, a later analysis linked fewer than 20,000 TCR beta sequences to specific HLA alleles. A further reported finding was that TCR beta sequences accurately predicted the HLA-A and HLA-B alleles for most subjects in the first cohort. HLA typing was unavailable for some donors at each locus, so association tests used only the typed subset. A later analysis reported that several top co-occurrence clusters appeared linked to parvovirus B19, influenza, CMV and Epstein-Barr virus. Most TCR sequences were seen in very few donors, while some public TCRs were found in many individuals.

The cohort consisted of 600 to 700 healthy bone marrow donors. All cohort members were sampled while nominally healthy, although unrecorded immune exposures were likely present. The donor tested CMV seropositive, placing the donor among the roughly 270 seropositive members of the cohort. Each donor provided a peripheral blood sample, and peripheral blood mononuclear cells were used for TCR beta sequencing. The Qiagen DNeasy Blood Extraction Kit was used to extract genomic DNA from the blood cell samples. This sequence was found in a young woman in good health and CMV-seropositive. The sequenced sample was PBMCs.

This receptor has the CDR3 CASSLRSTSRRSSTDTQYF. The sequenced DNA: TGCGCCAGCAGCTTGCGGTCGACTAGCCGGCGTTCTAGCACAGATACGCAGTATTTT. The rearranged chain carries TRBV5-1 and TRBJ2-3; 7 central bases correspond to TRBD2. Sequences SGHRS (CDR1) and YFSETQ (CDR2) are obtained from the germline V gene. Ends trimmed: V by 1 base, J by 0 bases; bases unmatched to a gene: 14. The cysteine opens and the phenylalanine closes a CDR3 of 19 amino acids. The sequence is cut down to CDR3 DNA, 57 bases in frame from base 1.